The 5 T cell receptor beta chains in this list originate from one sample, sequenced in a study of T cell repertoires in cytomegalovirus infection. Using its own MiXCR run on the reads, TCRdb lists one record per CDR3 protein. The sample lists under 200,000 distinct CDR3 sequences, more than 15% occurring once. The material sequenced was CD8+ T cells from PBMCs. The receptors stem from a human donor in good health (CMV status not recorded). Some clones in this sample may be carry-over from other donors' samples.

A few counts support this clonotype. The chain links TRBV12-3 or TRBV12-4 to TRBJ1-4; possibly TRBD1 for D (5 bases). The CDR3 spans 17 residues. V lost 8 bases to trimming and J lost 4 bases, with 23 bases between them. CDR3 nucleotides: TGTGCCAGCGGACCCGCCCCCGGGACCCTCAATAATGAAAAACTGTTTTTT. Encoded protein: CASGPAPGTLNNEKLFF.

This clonotype was picked up a small number of times. This rearrangement joins TRBV28 to TRBJ2-4, with TRBD2 matching over 8 bases. Germline V CDR1 and CDR2: MDHEN, SYDVKM. The ends lost 9 bases at V and 7 bases at J; junction bases unmatched: 17. CDR3 size: 16 residues. CDR3 sequence reads: CARSGGRQGQWNIQYF. CDR3 nucleotides: TGTGCCAGGTCGGGGGGGAGGCAAGGGCAGTGGAACATTCAGTACTTC.

This clonotype was counted once. The chain links TRBV11-1 to TRBJ1-1, with D possibly being TRBD1 (5 bases). The germline V and J ends were trimmed by 7 bases and 3 bases, with 12 bases remaining between them. The CDR3 extends over 13 amino acids. Looked up from germline, CDR1 is SGHAT and CDR2 is FQDESV (reference sequence). The CDR3 here is CASTLGAHTEAFF. The CDR3 DNA sequence: TGTGCCAGCACCCTCGGGGCTCACACTGAAGCTTTCTTT.

This clonotype was picked up a small number of times. The V gene is TRBV7-3, the J gene TRBJ2-1, with TRBD2 matching 9 bases. Germline V gene sequence: CDR1 SGHTA, CDR2 FQGTGA. The CDR3 is made up of 15 amino acids. V was pared by 1 base and J by 7 bases, with 5 bases of the junction left unmatched. The CDR3 DNA reads as TGTGCCAGCAGCTTAATGGGCGGGGGGGCGAATGAGCAGTTCTTC. Amino acid sequence: CASSLMGGGANEQFF.

The genes are TRBV7-2 and TRBJ1-1, with D maybe TRBD1 (5 bases). V was trimmed by 3 bases and J by 3 bases, leaving 11 bases between them. This CDR3 is 14 amino acids long. Germline assignment: CDR1 SGHTA and CDR2 FQGNSA. For the CDR3, the DNA is TGTGCCAGCAGCTTCCCAGGGTGGGACACTGAAGCTTTCTTT. Amino acids: CASSFPGWDTEAFF.